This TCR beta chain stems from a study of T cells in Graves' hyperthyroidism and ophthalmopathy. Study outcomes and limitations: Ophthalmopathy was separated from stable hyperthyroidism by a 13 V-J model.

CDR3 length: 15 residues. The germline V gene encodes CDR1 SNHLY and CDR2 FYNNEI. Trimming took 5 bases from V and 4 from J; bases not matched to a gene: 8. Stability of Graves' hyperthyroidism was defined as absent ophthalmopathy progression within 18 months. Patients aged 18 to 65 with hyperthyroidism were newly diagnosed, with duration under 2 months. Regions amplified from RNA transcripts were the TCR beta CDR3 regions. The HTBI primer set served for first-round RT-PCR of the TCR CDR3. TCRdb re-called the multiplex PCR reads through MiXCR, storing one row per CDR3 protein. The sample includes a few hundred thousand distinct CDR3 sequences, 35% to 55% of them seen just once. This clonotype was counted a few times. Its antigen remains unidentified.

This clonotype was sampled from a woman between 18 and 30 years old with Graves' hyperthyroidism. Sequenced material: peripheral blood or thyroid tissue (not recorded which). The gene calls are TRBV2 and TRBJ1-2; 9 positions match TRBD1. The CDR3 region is CASSIQGAPTYGYTF. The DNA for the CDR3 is TGTGCCAGCAGTATACAGGGGGCCCCTACCTATGGCTACACCTTC.